The present entry profiles one TCR beta chain with its context. This sample is drawn from a study of blood T cell repertoires in COVID-19. Germline CDR1 KGHSH, CDR2 LQKENI. CDR3 length equals 13 residues. V lost 4 bases to trimming and J lost 3 bases; unmatched junction nucleotides: 2. Sequencing used immunoSEQ multiplex PCR; TCRdb keeps in-frame clones, though not all of them. In the table there are 95,000 to 100,000 clones, 75% to 90% of which are singletons. What was sequenced was peripheral blood. This chain links TRBV18 with TRBJ2-7, with 8 bases that match TRBD1. The sequence came from a woman in her seventies with active or convalescent COVID-19. CDR3 DNA sequence: TGTGCCAGCTCACAAGGACAGGGCTACGAGCAGTACTTC. The encoded protein is CASSQGQGYEQYF.